Below, 25 T cell receptor beta chains from the same sample are listed, as sequenced in a study of T cells in Graves' hyperthyroidism and ophthalmopathy. Researchers amplified the TCR beta CDR3 regions from RNA transcripts. The primer set for the first-round RT-PCR of the TCR CDR3 was HTBI. Via MiXCR, TCRdb re-called the multiplex PCR reads, giving one row per CDR3 protein. The repertoire consists of 35,000 to 40,000 distinct CDR3 sequences, with around half occurring once and the leading ten covering about 6.2%. Sequencing input: blood. Every receptor here comes from a woman aged 50 to 65 with Graves' hyperthyroidism that later progressed to Graves' ophthalmopathy.

This clonotype was seen ten or more times. This CDR3 reads CASSVGHPGNTIYF. In DNA, the CDR3 is TGTGCCAGCAGCGTCGGACACCCTGGAAACACCATATATTTT. The genes are TRBV7-3 and TRBJ1-3; the D gene is possibly TRBD1 (5 bases). Trimming shortened V by 5 bases and J by 2 bases, and 10 bases separated the two germline ends. Germline CDR1 reads SGHTA; CDR2 reads FQGTGA. The length of the CDR3 is 14 residues.

As for this clonotype: The CDR3 does not end in the conserved phenylalanine or tryptophan, so this is likely a read error. This chain uses TRBV4-2 with TRBJ2-1, with 7 bases matching TRBD1. Germline loops: CDR1 LGHNA, CDR2 YNFKEQ. J lost 8 bases, V lost 0 bases, and 7 bases had no gene match. This CDR3 comprises 15 residues. The CDR3 protein is CASSQEVQGKDEQFS. Here the CDR3 DNA reads TGTGCCAGCAGCCAAGAGGTACAGGGGAAGGATGAGCAGTTCTCT.

This clonotype appeared many times. The CDR3 here is CASSFGTGHEKLFF. CDR3 DNA: TGTGCCAGCAGCTTCGGGACAGGGCATGAAAAACTGTTTTTT. This chain connects TRBV11-3 to TRBJ1-4, with 9 bases fitting TRBD1. This CDR3 comprises 14 residues. Germline lookup yields CDR1 SGHNT and CDR2 YENEEA. The J segment lost 6 bases and the V segment lost 3 bases, leaving 2 bases of the junction unmatched.

This clonotype is labeled medium-sized. The J gene is TRBJ1-6, the V gene TRBV9; D not resolved. The V end lost 1 base, the J end lost 6 bases, and 14 bases lay between the germline ends. CDR1 and CDR2 (germline): SGDLS, YYNGEE. CDR3 size: 16 residues. Here the CDR3 reads CASSVQAELGNSPLHF. In nucleotides, the CDR3 is TGTGCCAGCAGCGTACAGGCCGAGTTAGGTAATTCACCCCTCCACTTT.

The rearrangement links TRBV7-9 to TRBJ2-7; maybe TRBD2 (5 bases). The length of the CDR3 is 14 residues. The V gene's germline CDR1 is SEHNR and CDR2 FQNEAQ (reference sequence). Trimming took 2 bases from V and 7 from J, leaving 15 bases between them. The DNA for the CDR3 is TGTGCCAGCAGCTTACTAAGGGAGAACACTGAGCAGTACTTC. It encodes CASSLLRENTEQYF.

About this clonotype: Likely a read error: the CDR3 ends without its conserved phenylalanine or tryptophan. Because the CDR3's place on the DNA is in doubt, the DNA is left out and the CDR3 is given as listed by TCRdb. The chain is built from TRBV5-4 and TRBJ1-2. The CDR3 adds up to 13 amino acids, both ends counted. Germline CDR1 SGHNT, CDR2 YYREEE (reference sequence). CDR3 protein: CASSLGGDYGHTS.

Comment on this clonotype: The junction departs from germline at one end; a sequencing error may be responsible. In nucleotides, the CDR3 is TGTGCCATCAGTGGCAGAACCGGGGGATACGGGCAGTACTTC. Protein product: CAISGRTGGYGQYF. The chain carries TRBV10-3 and TRBJ2-7; weak D call: TRBD2 (6 bases). Germline V lookup: CDR1 ENHRY, CDR2 SYGVKD. The CDR3 extends over 14 amino acids.

At least ten counts were recorded for this clonotype. J is TRBJ2-7 and V is TRBV5-1; D is uncertain. This CDR3 is 12 amino acids long. V shed 1 base and J shed 2 bases, with 4 bases lying between them. Looked up from germline, CDR1 is SGHRS and CDR2 is YFSETQ. This CDR3 reads CASSLQPYEQYF. The CDR3 bases are TGCGCCAGCAGCTTGCAGCCCTACGAGCAGTACTTC.

V usage is TRBV7-3 and J usage is TRBJ2-5; the D gene is possibly TRBD1 (6 bases). CDR1 is SGHTA and CDR2 is FQGTGA in the germline V gene. V was trimmed by 2 bases and J by 5 bases, leaving 15 bases between them. The CDR3 length is 15 residues. The CDR3 loop reads CASSLSISGDETQYF. Here the CDR3 DNA reads TGTGCCAGCAGCTTATCGATTTCAGGGGACGAGACCCAGTACTTC.

This chain joins TRBV9 and TRBJ2-1, with 7 positions matching TRBD2. V gave up 0 bases and J gave up 10 bases; unmatched junction bases: 7. Germline V gene data show CDR1 as SGDLS and CDR2 as YYNGEE. The CDR3 loop spans 14 amino acids. In DNA form, the CDR3 reads TGTGCCAGCAGCGTAGAAACGGGGGGTGGAGAGCAGTTCTTC. It codes for CASSVETGGGEQFF.

This CDR3 is CASSADWCGQPPLHF. The CDR3 DNA reads TGTGCCAGTAGTGCGGACTGGTGTGGGCAGCCACCCCTCCACTTT. The V and J genes are TRBV19 and TRBJ1-6; D is unclear. Trimming stripped 5 bases from V and 11 bases from J, with 19 bases between. Germline CDR1 LNHDA, CDR2 SQIVND (reference sequence). This CDR3 comprises 15 residues.

The chain has TRBV12-3 or TRBV12-4 and TRBJ1-5; unclear D gene. V lost 5 bases and J lost 2, with 10 bases in between. The CDR3 runs to 14 residues. The CDR3 loop is CASSGRRGNQPQHF. CDR3 in DNA: TGTGCCAGCAGTGGCAGGAGAGGCAATCAGCCCCAGCATTTT.

A few counts support this clonotype. The chain recombines TRBV7-9 with TRBJ2-2, with D perhaps assigned TRBD1 or TRBD2 (5 bases each). V lost 0 bases and J 6 bases, leaving 8 bases between the germline ends. Germline-derived CDR1 and CDR2 are SEHNR and FQNEAQ (reference sequence). The CDR3 covers 14 residues. The CDR3 nucleotides read TGTGCCAGCAGCTTAGCGGGGGACCCCGGGGAGCTGTTTTTT. Its protein is CASSLAGDPGELFF.

In its sample, this clonotype was seen many times. The chain is built from TRBV19 and TRBJ1-1, with 7 nucleotides matching TRBD1. The ends lost 4 bases at V and 6 bases at J; junction bases unmatched: 5. The length of the CDR3 is 13 residues. Germline V CDR1 and CDR2: LNHDA, SQIVND (reference sequence). CDR3 residues: CASSTGGVSEAFF. The CDR3 nucleotides read TGTGCCAGTAGTACAGGGGGGGTATCTGAAGCTTTCTTT. Full variable domain (outside the CDR3, taken from reference TRBV19 and TRBJ1-1): DGGITQSPKYLFRKEGQNVTLSCEQNLNHDAMYWYRQDPGQGLRLIYYSQIVNDFQKGDIAEGYSVSREKKESFPLTVTSAQKNPTAFYLCASSTGGVSEAFFGQGTRLTVV.

As DNA, the CDR3 is TGTGCCACCAGCACCGGAGGAGGGGGAAAGGATGAAAAACTGTTTTTT. This translates into CATSTGGGGKDEKLFF. This sequence joins TRBV15 and TRBJ1-4; TRBD1 is a possible D gene (6 bases). The ends were cut back, 4 bases at V and 6 bases at J, with 18 bases in the middle. From germline, CDR1 is LNHNV and CDR2 YYDKDF (reference sequence). The CDR3 is 16 amino acids.

This clonotype was seen at least ten times. CDR3 amino acids: CASSLENYGYTF. The CDR3 DNA sequence: TGTGCCAGCTCACTGGAGAACTATGGCTACACCTTC. The V gene is TRBV18, the J gene TRBJ1-2, with no clear D. The CDR3 has 12 amino acids. V dropped 4 bases and J dropped 2 bases, with 5 bases sitting between them. Germline V gene sequence: CDR1 KGHSH, CDR2 LQKENI.

This clonotype has at least ten counts. CDR3 loop: CASSPTLDEQFF. CDR3 DNA: TGTGCCAGCAGTCCGACCCTCGATGAGCAGTTCTTC. This chain uses TRBV6-5 with TRBJ2-1; the D is unclear. Germline CDR1 reads MNHEY; CDR2 reads SVGAGI. The V end lost 5 bases, the J end lost 8 bases, and 10 bases lay between the germline ends. The CDR3 sequence is 12 residues long.

In its sample, this clonotype is medium-sized. CDR3 nucleotide sequence: TGCGCCAGCAGTGCCCCCTACGAGCAGTACTTC. Protein: CASSAPYEQYF. The genes are TRBV10-2 and TRBJ2-7; D unclear. The CDR3 loop spans 11 amino acids. V lost 4 bases to trimming and J lost 2 bases, with 3 bases between them. The germline V gene encodes CDR1 WSHSY and CDR2 SAAADI.

This clonotype was found many times. This chain uses TRBV3-2 with TRBJ2-5; the tabulated D call, TRBD2, remains unverified against the DNA. TRBV3-2 is annotated as a pseudogene. CDR3 length: 18 residues. This CDR3 is CASSQPGLAGVRAETQYF. CDR3 DNA: TGTGCCAGCAGCCAACCGGGACTAGCGGGAGTGAGGGCAGAGACCCAGTACTTC.

This clonotype was observed once. The rearrangement joins TRBV7-2 to TRBJ1-5, with TRBD1 identical over 9 bases. The CDR3 runs to 15 residues. Germline V gene data show CDR1 as SGHTA and CDR2 as FQGNSA. The V segment lost 5 bases and the J segment 6 bases; nucleotides outside the gene matches: 8. The CDR3 bases are TGTGCCAGCAGCCCCGGGGACAGGGTCCCTCAGCCCCAGCATTTT. It codes for CASSPGDRVPQPQHF.

The chain uses TRBV20-1 and TRBJ2-2; no reliable D call. CDR3 size: 11 residues. Trimming stripped 3 bases from V and 7 bases from J, with 6 bases between. From germline, CDR1 is DFQATT and CDR2 SNEGSKA (reference sequence). The CDR3 here is CSARVVGELFF. The CDR3 DNA is TGCAGTGCTAGGGTGGTCGGGGAGCTGTTTTTT.

This clonotype was seen ten or more times. This chain links TRBV7-9 with TRBJ1-1; 11 bases agree with TRBD1. The CDR3 consists of 15 residues. Trimming took 5 bases from V and 0 from J; bases not matched to a gene: 2. Germline V gives CDR1 SEHNR, CDR2 FQNEAQ (reference sequence). The CDR3, as DNA: TGTGCCAGCAGCGGGACAGGGGGTATGAACACTGAAGCTTTCTTT. Translated, it gives CASSGTGGMNTEAFF.

This clonotype was counted many times. The chain links TRBV27 to TRBJ2-2, with D unclear. V shed 6 bases and J shed 5 bases, with 16 bases lying between them. This CDR3 is 15 amino acids long. Germline V CDR1 and CDR2: MNHEY, SMNVEV (reference sequence). The chain's CDR3 is CASRASGRTTGELFF. The DNA for the CDR3 is TGTGCCAGCAGGGCTTCCGGCAGGACGACCGGGGAGCTGTTTTTT.

J is TRBJ2-3 and V is TRBV2; 7 nucleotides align to TRBD2. The CDR3 is 13 amino acids. The V segment lost 4 bases and the J segment 4 bases; nucleotides outside the gene matches: 2. Germline V lookup: CDR1 SNHLY, CDR2 FYNNEI. Written as DNA, the CDR3 is TGTGCCAGCAGTGGTGGGGGGGCAGATACGCAGTATTTT. Its protein is CASSGGGADTQYF.

This clonotype was counted at least ten times. The chain employs TRBV4-2 and TRBJ2-5; 9 positions match TRBD1. The CDR3 length is 15 residues. The V gene's germline CDR1 is LGHNA and CDR2 YNFKEQ. The J segment lost 1 base and the V segment lost 3 bases, leaving 3 bases of the junction unmatched. The DNA of the CDR3 is TGTGCCAGCAGCCAGACAGGGGGGCCCCAAGAGACCCAGTACTTC. Translation: CASSQTGGPQETQYF.